This T cell receptor beta chain was identified during a study of T-cell memory formation after mild COVID-19. TCRdb ran MiXCR on the 5' RACE reads and lists one entry per CDR3 protein. The sample records fewer than 50,000 distinct CDR3 sequences, roughly 9.8% being singletons. Study results and limitations: Clones contracting across day 15 to 85 had a balanced CD4/CD8 profile; later expanding clones leaned CD4+.

Between the trimmed V and J ends, which lost 1 base and 5 bases, there was a span of 14 bases. Per germline, CDR1 MNHNS and CDR2 SASEGT. This CDR3 spans 15 amino acids. This clonotype was counted only a few times. Its cognate antigen is unknown. The TCR originated in an adult woman who had mild COVID-19 (a few samples of this study predate the infection). Cell type and time point are not known. What was sequenced was PBMCs or a T cell subset sorted from them (not recorded which). The rearrangement joins TRBV6-1 to TRBJ1-2; TRBD1 might be the D (6 bases). The CDR3 region is CASSEGTAVGYGYTF. The DNA of the CDR3 is TGTGCCAGCAGTGAAGGGACAGCGGTGGGATATGGCTACACCTTC.